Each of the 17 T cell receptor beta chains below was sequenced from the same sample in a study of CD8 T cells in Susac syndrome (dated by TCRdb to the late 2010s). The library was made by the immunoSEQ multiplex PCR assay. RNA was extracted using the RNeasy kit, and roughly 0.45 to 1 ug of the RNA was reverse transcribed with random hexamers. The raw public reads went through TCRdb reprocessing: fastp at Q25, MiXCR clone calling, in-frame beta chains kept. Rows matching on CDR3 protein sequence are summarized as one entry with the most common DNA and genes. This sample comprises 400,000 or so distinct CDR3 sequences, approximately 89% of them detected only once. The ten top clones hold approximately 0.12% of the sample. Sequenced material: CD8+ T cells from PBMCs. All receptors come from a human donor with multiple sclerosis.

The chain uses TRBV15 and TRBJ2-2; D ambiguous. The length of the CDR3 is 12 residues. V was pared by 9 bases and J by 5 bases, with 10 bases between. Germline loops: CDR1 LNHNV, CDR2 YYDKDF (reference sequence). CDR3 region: CATQAQTGELFF. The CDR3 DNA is TGTGCCACACAAGCCCAAACCGGGGAGCTGTTTTTT. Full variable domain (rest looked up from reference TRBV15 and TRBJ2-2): DAMVIQNPRYQVTQFGKPVTLSCSQTLNHNVMYWYQQKSSQAPKLLFHYYDKDFNNEADTPDNFQSRRPNTSFCFLDIRSPGLGDTAMYLCATQAQTGELFFGEGSRLTVL.

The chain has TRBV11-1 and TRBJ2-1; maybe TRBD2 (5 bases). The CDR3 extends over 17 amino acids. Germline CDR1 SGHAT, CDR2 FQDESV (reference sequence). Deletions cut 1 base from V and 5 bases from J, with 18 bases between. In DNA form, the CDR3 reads TGTGCCAGCAGCTTAGGACCTAGCCGACGTATTCACAATGAGCAGTTCTTC. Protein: CASSLGPSRRIHNEQFF.

The CDR3 coding sequence is TGCAGCGCTGAGACTAGCGGGGACTACAATGAGCAGTTCTTC. It translates to CSAETSGDYNEQFF. The chain links TRBV29-1 to TRBJ2-1, with TRBD2 identical over 11 bases. The CDR3 sequence is 14 residues long. The junction had 5 bases not matched to a gene; V was cut back by 7 bases and J by 3 bases. Germline values: CDR1 SQVTM, CDR2 ANQGSEA.

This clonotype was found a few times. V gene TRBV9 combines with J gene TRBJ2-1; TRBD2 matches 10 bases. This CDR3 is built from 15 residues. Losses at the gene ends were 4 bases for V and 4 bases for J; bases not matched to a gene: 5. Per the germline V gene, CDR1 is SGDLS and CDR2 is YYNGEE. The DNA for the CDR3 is TGTGCCAGCAGCCCCGGACTAGCGGAGTACAATGAGCAGTTCTTC. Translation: CASSPGLAEYNEQFF.

CDR3 DNA: TGTGCCAGCAGTTTATCAGGCGGTACCGGGGAGCTGTTTTTT. This translates into CASSLSGGTGELFF. The J gene is TRBJ2-2, the V gene TRBV27; D not resolved. Per germline, CDR1 MNHEY and CDR2 SMNVEV (reference sequence). The CDR3 runs to 14 residues. The germline V and J ends were trimmed by 0 bases and 5 bases, with 7 bases remaining between them.

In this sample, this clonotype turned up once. CDR3 amino acids: CATSRDSGAEVYNEQFF. Here the CDR3 DNA reads TGTGCCACCAGCAGAGATTCCGGAGCGGAGGTTTACAATGAGCAGTTCTTC. The chain employs TRBV15 and TRBJ2-1, with D possibly TRBD2 on 5 matching bases. CDR1 is LNHNV and CDR2 is YYDKDF in the germline V gene (reference sequence). V lost 0 bases and J 4 bases, leaving 16 bases between the germline ends. There are 17 residues in the CDR3.

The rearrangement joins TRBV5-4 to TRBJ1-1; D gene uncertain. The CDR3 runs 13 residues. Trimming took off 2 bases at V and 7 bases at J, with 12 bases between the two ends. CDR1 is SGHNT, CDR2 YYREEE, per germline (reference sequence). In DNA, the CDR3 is TGTGCCAGCAGCTTCTATGGGGTAGGTGAAGCTTTCTTT. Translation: CASSFYGVGEAFF. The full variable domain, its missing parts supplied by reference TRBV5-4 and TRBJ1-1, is ETGVTQSPTHLIKTRGQQVTLRCSSQSGHNTVSWYQQALGQGPQFIFQYYREEENGRGNFPPRFSGLQFPNYSSELNVNALELDDSALYLCASSFYGVGEAFFGQGTRLTVV.

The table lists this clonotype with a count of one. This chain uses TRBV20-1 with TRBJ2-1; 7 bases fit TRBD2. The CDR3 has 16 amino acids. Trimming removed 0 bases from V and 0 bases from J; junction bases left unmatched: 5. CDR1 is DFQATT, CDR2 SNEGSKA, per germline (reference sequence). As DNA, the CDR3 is TGCAGTGCTAGAGATTACGGGGGGAGCTCCTACAATGAGCAGTTCTTC. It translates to CSARDYGGSSYNEQFF.

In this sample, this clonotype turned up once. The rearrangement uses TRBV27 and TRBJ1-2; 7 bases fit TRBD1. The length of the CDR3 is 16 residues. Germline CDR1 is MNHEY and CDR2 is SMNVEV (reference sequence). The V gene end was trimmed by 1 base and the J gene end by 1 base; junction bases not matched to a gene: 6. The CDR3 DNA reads TGTGCCAGCAGTTTATGGGGGACAGACAATAACTATGGCTACACCTTC. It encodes CASSLWGTDNNYGYTF.

The CDR3 sequence is CASSPSTDYGYTF. CDR3 coding DNA: TGTGCCAGCAGCCCCTCGACAGACTATGGCTACACCTTC. The chain has TRBV7-9 and TRBJ1-2; D perhaps matches TRBD1 (5 bases). V gave up 5 bases and J gave up 3 bases, with 10 bases separating them. This CDR3 spans 13 amino acids. The germline V gene has CDR1 SEHNR and CDR2 FQNEAQ (reference sequence).

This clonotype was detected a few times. The CDR3 here is CASSLGLAGADTQYF. In nucleotides, the CDR3 is TGTGCCAGCAGTTTGGGACTAGCGGGAGCAGATACGCAGTATTTT. V is TRBV6-5 and J is TRBJ2-3; 14 positions match TRBD2. Germline V CDR1 and CDR2: MNHEY, SVGAGI. The CDR3 extends over 15 amino acids. Trimming removed 4 bases from V and 4 bases from J; junction bases left unmatched: 1.

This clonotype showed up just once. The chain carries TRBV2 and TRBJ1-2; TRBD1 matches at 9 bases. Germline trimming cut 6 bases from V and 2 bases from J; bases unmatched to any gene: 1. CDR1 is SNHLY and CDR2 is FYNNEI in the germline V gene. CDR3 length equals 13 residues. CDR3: CASRDRGNYGYTF. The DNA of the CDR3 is TGTGCCAGCAGGGACAGGGGCAACTATGGCTACACCTTC.

The CDR3 nucleotides are TGTGCCAGCAGTTCAGGGATATCACCCCTCCACTTT. Translation: CASSSGISPLHF. The genes are TRBV6-2 or TRBV6-3 and TRBJ1-6, with D possibly TRBD1 on 5 matching bases. Germline loops: CDR1 MNHEY, CDR2 SVGEGT. The CDR3 has 12 amino acids. The germline V and J ends were trimmed by 4 bases and 10 bases, with 8 bases remaining between them.

The CDR3 coding sequence is TGTGCCAGCTCACCATTGGCGGGGGAGAATGAGCAGTTCTTC. Translation gives CASSPLAGENEQFF. V is TRBV18 and J is TRBJ2-1; 7 nucleotides align to TRBD2. J gave up 7 bases and V 2 bases, and 5 bases lay outside the gene matches. This CDR3 comprises 14 residues. Germline V gene lookup returns CDR1 KGHSH and CDR2 LQKENI. Looking up the rest from reference TRBV18 and TRBJ2-1 gives the full variable domain: NAGVMQNPRHLVRRRGQEARLRCSPMKGHSHVYWYRQLPEEGLKFMVYLQKENIIDESGMPKERFSAEFPKEGPSILRIQQVVRGDSAAYFCASSPLAGENEQFFGPGTRLTVL.

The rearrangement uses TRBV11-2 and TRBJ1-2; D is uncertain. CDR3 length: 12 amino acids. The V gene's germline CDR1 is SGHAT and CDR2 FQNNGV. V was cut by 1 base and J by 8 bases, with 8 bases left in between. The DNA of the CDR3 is TGTGCCAGCAGCTTAGCGAATGGCGGCTACACCTTC. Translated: CASSLANGGYTF.

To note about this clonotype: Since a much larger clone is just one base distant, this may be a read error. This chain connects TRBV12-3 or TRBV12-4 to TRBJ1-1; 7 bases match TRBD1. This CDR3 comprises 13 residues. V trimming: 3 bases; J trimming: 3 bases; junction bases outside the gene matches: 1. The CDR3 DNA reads TGTGCCAGCAGTTTTACAGGGGACACTGAAGCTTTCTTT. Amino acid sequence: CASSFTGDTEAFF.

CDR3 residues: CASSLAGAATEAFF. CDR3 bases: TGCGCCAGCAGCTTAGCAGGGGCGGCCACTGAAGCTTTCTTT. This chain uses TRBV5-1 with TRBJ1-1; tentative D call: TRBD1 (6 bases). The CDR3 spans 14 residues. Germline lookup yields CDR1 SGHRS and CDR2 YFSETQ. Deletions cut 2 bases from V and 4 bases from J, with 12 bases between.